Below are 21 T cell receptor beta chains sequenced from a single sample in a study of blood T cells in healthy people across ages. Alongside a J-beta primer mix, a sample-barcoded 5' primer served in a second PCR lasting about 7 to 11 cycles. MiXCR, applied by TCRdb to the 5' RACE reads, yields one record per CDR3 protein. The sample has around 800,000 distinct CDR3 sequences, around a quarter seen once; the top ten hold roughly 3.1%. These data are also associated with another study on T cells of mothers and their children.

Sequencing was done on a sample of blood. All receptors come from a boy aged 10-17 years in good health.

The genes are TRBV20-1 and TRBJ2-5, with D unresolved. With 0 bases removed from V and 0 bases from J, the gap between germline ends came to 8 bases. The CDR3 spans 14 residues. Germline CDR1 reads DFQATT; CDR2 reads SNEGSKA (reference sequence). The CDR3 protein is CSARDRLYQETQYF. As DNA, the CDR3 is TGCAGTGCTAGAGATAGGCTGTACCAAGAGACCCAGTACTTC.

This clonotype has just one count. The genes are TRBV29-1 and TRBJ2-5, with 10 bases that match TRBD2. This CDR3 has 14 residues. The V and J ends lost 3 bases and 5 bases, in that order; junction bases with no gene match: 6. From germline, CDR1 is SQVTM and CDR2 ANQGSEA. DNA for the CDR3: TGCAGCGTTGATAAGCGGGGGGGCCGGGAGACCCAGTACTTC. It yields the protein CSVDKRGGRETQYF.

There are a few counts of this clonotype. This chain connects TRBV29-1 to TRBJ1-1, with D perhaps matching TRBD1 (5 bases). The CDR3 is 14 residues long. Trimming removed 4 bases from V and 5 bases from J, with 17 bases in between. CDR1 SQVTM and CDR2 ANQGSEA come from the germline V gene. The CDR3 nucleotides read TGCAGCGTTGTAGGGTATGGGGGAGCAACTGAAGCTTTCTTT. It encodes CSVVGYGGATEAFF.

CDR3 nucleotides: TGCGCCAGCAGTGACTTAAGATTAGGACAGGGGGACAGCTATGGCTACACCTTC. It yields the protein CASSDLRLGQGDSYGYTF. The chain links TRBV10-1 to TRBJ1-2; 10 positions agree with TRBD1. The CDR3 is made up of 18 amino acids. In germline, CDR1 is WNHNN, CDR2 SYGVQD (reference sequence). Losses at the gene ends were 3 bases for V and 4 bases for J; bases not matched to a gene: 14.

The chain joins TRBV12-3 or TRBV12-4 to TRBJ1-1; D gene unclear. This CDR3 has 14 amino acids. The V gene lost 2 bases and the J gene lost 4 bases, with 11 bases spanning the gap. CDR3 in DNA: TGTGCCAGCAGTTTACGCGGGTCTAGCACTGAAGCTTTCTTT. Translating it yields CASSLRGSSTEAFF.

This clonotype was seen a handful of times. The rearrangement uses TRBV20-1 and TRBJ1-2, with unresolved D. CDR3 size: 13 residues. The germline CDR1 and CDR2 sequences are DFQATT and SNEGSKA (reference sequence). V was pared by 6 bases and J by 8 bases, with 19 bases between. CDR3 bases: TGCAGTGCCCCATTAGGAGGGAATGGAGGCTACACCTTC. It translates to CSAPLGGNGGYTF.

The chain uses TRBV12-3 or TRBV12-4 and TRBJ2-2; D remains ambiguous. V lost 4 bases and J 1 base, leaving 7 bases between the germline ends. This CDR3 comprises 14 residues. The CDR3 sequence is CASSSQENTGELFF. The CDR3 region has the DNA TGTGCCAGCAGTTCCCAGGAGAACACCGGGGAGCTGTTTTTT.

The chain combines TRBV3-1 with TRBJ2-4, with 7 bases aligning to TRBD2. CDR1 LGHDT and CDR2 YNNKEL come from the germline V gene (reference sequence). The CDR3 is made up of 16 amino acids. After removal of 1 base from V and 1 base from J, the junction contained 4 bases not matched to a gene. This chain's CDR3 is CASSQVNGGAKNIQYF. In nucleotides, the CDR3 is TGTGCCAGCAGCCAAGTGAACGGGGGGGCCAAAAACATTCAGTACTTC.

The chain uses TRBV7-3 and TRBJ2-3; the D is unclear. V was clipped by 1 base and J by 2 bases, with 7 bases between them. The CDR3 is 14 amino acids. CDR1 is SGHTA, CDR2 FQGTGA, per germline. CDR3 amino acids: CASSLNPVTDTQYF. The DNA of the CDR3 is TGTGCCAGCAGCTTAAATCCAGTCACAGATACGCAGTATTTT.

The chain joins TRBV30 to TRBJ1-4; D is unclear. V lost 2 bases to trimming and J lost 5 bases, with 21 bases between them. The CDR3 spans 17 residues. Germline lookup yields CDR1 GTSNPN and CDR2 SVGIG (reference sequence). CDR3 nucleotides: TGTGCCTGGAGTCTTCGTAGCGCCGGGTTCTTGAATGAAAAACTGTTTTTT. It translates to CAWSLRSAGFLNEKLFF.

This clonotype has only a few counts. The V call is TRBV3-1, the J call TRBJ2-5; 12 bases line up with TRBD2. The J call may be wrong; the DNA end is better matched by TRBJ2-1. Germline V lookup: CDR1 LGHDT, CDR2 YNNKEL (reference sequence). The CDR3 spans 14 residues. The CDR3 coding sequence is TGTGCCAGCAGCCGGACTAGCGGGGTGGATGAGCAGTTCTTC. Translated: CASSRTSGVDEQFF.

The J gene is TRBJ1-3, the V gene TRBV2; tentatively, D is TRBD1 (5 bases). The length of the CDR3 is 14 residues. Germline lookup yields CDR1 SNHLY and CDR2 FYNNEI. CDR3 in DNA: TGTGCAACTCGGGGGGTTTCCTCTGGAAACACCATATATTTT. Its translation is CATRGVSSGNTIYF.

This clonotype has more than one count but fewer than ten. The gene calls are TRBV12-3 or TRBV12-4 and TRBJ2-2; 7 bases align to TRBD1. This CDR3 spans 14 amino acids. Losses at the gene ends were 6 bases for V and 4 bases for J; bases not matched to a gene: 5. CDR3 DNA sequence: TGTGCCAGCAGAACAGGGGCCCTCACCGGGGAGCTGTTTTTT. This codes for CASRTGALTGELFF.

The chain couples TRBV7-2 to TRBJ1-1; D remains ambiguous. V was clipped by 4 bases and J by 10 bases, with 13 bases between them. The CDR3 extends over 12 amino acids. Per the germline V gene, CDR1 is SGHTA and CDR2 is FQGNSA. The CDR3 reads CASSSTPGVAFF. The DNA for the CDR3 is TGTGCCAGCAGCTCCACCCCTGGGGTAGCTTTCTTT.

This clonotype was counted a few times. This rearrangement joins TRBV28 to TRBJ2-3, with D maybe TRBD1 (6 bases). The V gene lost 5 bases and the J gene lost 4 bases, with 13 bases spanning the gap. CDR1 MDHEN and CDR2 SYDVKM come from the germline V gene. There are 14 residues in the CDR3. The DNA of the CDR3 is TGTGCCAGCAGTCTACAGGGTTACCCAGATACGCAGTATTTT. Amino acid sequence: CASSLQGYPDTQYF.

This clonotype was counted a few times. The V gene is TRBV2, the J gene TRBJ1-5; tentative D call: TRBD1 (5 bases). There are 12 residues in the CDR3. The V and J ends lost 6 bases and 6 bases respectively, with 9 bases between them. The germline CDR1 and CDR2 sequences are SNHLY and FYNNEI. The CDR3, as DNA: TGTGCCAGCAGCAGGGTGACTCAGCCCCAGCATTTT. Protein: CASSRVTQPQHF.

This sequence joins TRBV7-9 and TRBJ2-5; D could derive from TRBD1 or TRBD2 (6 bases each). This CDR3 is built from 15 residues. V was clipped by 5 bases and J by 3 bases, with 16 bases between them. Germline V gene data show CDR1 as SEHNR and CDR2 as FQNEAQ (reference sequence). CDR3 DNA: TGTGCCAGCAGCCCCGTGGGGGGCTTGGAAGAGACCCAGTACTTC. It specifies CASSPVGGLEETQYF.

In nucleotides, the CDR3 is TGCGCCAGCAGCTTGGGCTGGGGGCAGATAAGTAATGAAAAACTGTTTTTT. Encoded protein: CASSLGWGQISNEKLFF. This sequence joins TRBV5-1 and TRBJ1-4; a weak D match, TRBD1 (6 bases). V was trimmed by 0 bases and J by 4 bases, leaving 16 bases between them. This CDR3 region has 17 residues. The germline CDR1 and CDR2 sequences are SGHRS and YFSETQ.

V usage is TRBV28 and J usage is TRBJ2-1; D possibly matches TRBD1 or TRBD2 (6 bases each). With 6 bases removed from V and 6 bases from J, the gap between germline ends came to 12 bases. The CDR3 consists of 13 residues. Germline V lookup: CDR1 MDHEN, CDR2 SYDVKM. DNA for the CDR3: TGTGCCAGCAGCCAACGGGGGCGCAATGAGCAGTTCTTC. Residues: CASSQRGRNEQFF.

This clonotype was observed at least ten times. The rearrangement joins TRBV9 to TRBJ2-5; 9 nucleotides line up with TRBD2. The CDR3 is made up of 16 amino acids. Germline CDR1 is SGDLS and CDR2 is YYNGEE. J gave up 3 bases and V 0 bases, and 6 bases lay outside the gene matches. The CDR3 nucleotides read TGTGCCAGCAGCGTAGCTCTTGGCGGGGGGGAAGAGACCCAGTACTTC. This gives the protein CASSVALGGGEETQYF.

For this clonotype: One junction end does not reproduce the germline sequence, and a read error may be involved. V gene TRBV7-2 combines with J gene TRBJ2-1; 11 nucleotides align to TRBD2. The CDR3 length is 15 residues. CDR1 is SGHTA and CDR2 is FQGNSA in the germline V gene. The CDR3 DNA reads TGTGCCGGCAGGAGGGGACTAGCGGCTTACAATGAGCAGTTCTTC. Protein sequence: CAGRRGLAAYNEQFF.